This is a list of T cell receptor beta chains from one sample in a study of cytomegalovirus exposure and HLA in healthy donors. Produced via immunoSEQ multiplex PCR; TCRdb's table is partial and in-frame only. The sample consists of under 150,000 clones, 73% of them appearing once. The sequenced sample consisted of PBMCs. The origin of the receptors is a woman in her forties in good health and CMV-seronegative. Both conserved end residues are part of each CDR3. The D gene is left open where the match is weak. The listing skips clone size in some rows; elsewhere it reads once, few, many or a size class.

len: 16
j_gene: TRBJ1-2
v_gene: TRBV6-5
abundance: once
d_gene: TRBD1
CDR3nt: TGTGCCAGCAGTTTTGGGCGAAGCGTGGACAGGGGGATCTACACCTTC
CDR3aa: CASSFGRSVDRGIYTF

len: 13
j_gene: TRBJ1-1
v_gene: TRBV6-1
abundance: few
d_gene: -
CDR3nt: TGTGCCAGCAGTGAAGATGAGTACACTGAAGCTTTCTTT
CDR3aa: CASSEDEYTEAFF

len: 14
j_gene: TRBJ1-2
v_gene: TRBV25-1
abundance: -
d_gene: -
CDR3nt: TGTGCCAGCAGTGAATCGTCTTTCGGAGGTGGCTACACCTTC
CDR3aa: CASSESSFGGGYTF

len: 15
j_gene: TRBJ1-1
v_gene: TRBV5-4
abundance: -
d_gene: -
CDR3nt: TGTGCCAGCAGACGGGCGGGGGGAAACTTCACTGAAGCTTTCTTT
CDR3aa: CASRRAGGNFTEAFF

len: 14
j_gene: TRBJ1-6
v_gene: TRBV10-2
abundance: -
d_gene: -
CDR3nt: TGCGCCAGCAGCGGGTCAGGGGCCAATTCACCCCTCCACTTT
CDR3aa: CASSGSGANSPLHF

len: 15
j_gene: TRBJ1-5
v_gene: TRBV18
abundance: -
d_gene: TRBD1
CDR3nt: TGTGCCAGCTCACCACAGGGGGCGCGAGGTCAGCCCCAGCATTTT
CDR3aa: CASSPQGARGQPQHF

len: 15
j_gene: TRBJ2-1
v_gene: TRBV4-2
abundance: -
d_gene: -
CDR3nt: TGTGCCAGCAGCCCCTCCGATCTAGAAGACAATGAGCAGTTCTTC
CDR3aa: CASSPSDLEDNEQFF

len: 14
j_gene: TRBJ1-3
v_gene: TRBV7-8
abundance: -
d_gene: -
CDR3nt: TGTGCCAGCAGCTTAGGGGGCAGTGGAAACACCATATATTTT
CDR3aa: CASSLGGSGNTIYF

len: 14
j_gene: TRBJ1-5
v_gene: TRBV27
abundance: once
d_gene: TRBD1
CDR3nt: TGTGCCAGCAGTCAAGACAGGGGATATCAGCCCCAGCATTTT
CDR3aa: CASSQDRGYQPQHF

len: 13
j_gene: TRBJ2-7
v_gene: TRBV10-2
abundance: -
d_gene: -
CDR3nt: TGCGCCACCCTGCCGCGGGGCTCCTACGAGCAGTACTTC
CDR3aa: CATLPRGSYEQYF

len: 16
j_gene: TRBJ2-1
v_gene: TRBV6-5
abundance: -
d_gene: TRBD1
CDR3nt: TGTGCCAGCAGTTACTCGATTCATCCAGGGGGTAGTGAGCAGTTCTTC
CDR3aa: CASSYSIHPGGSEQFF

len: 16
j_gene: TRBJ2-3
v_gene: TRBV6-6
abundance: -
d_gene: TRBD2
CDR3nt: TGTGCCAGCAGCCGGGGACTAGCGGGGGCTACAGATACGCAGTATTTT
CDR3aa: CASSRGLAGATDTQYF

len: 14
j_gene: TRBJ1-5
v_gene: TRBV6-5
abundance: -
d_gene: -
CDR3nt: TGTGCCAGCAGTGATGGGGGCTTTAATCAGCCCCAGCATTTT
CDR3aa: CASSDGGFNQPQHF

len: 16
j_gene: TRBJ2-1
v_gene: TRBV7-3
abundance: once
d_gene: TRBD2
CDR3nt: TGTGCCAGCAGCTTTGCTAGCGGGGGGGTCTACAATGAGCAGTTCTTC
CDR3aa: CASSFASGGVYNEQFF

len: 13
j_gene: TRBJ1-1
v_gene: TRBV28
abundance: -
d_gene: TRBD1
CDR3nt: TGTGCCACCAAAGGACAGGGGAACACTGAAGCTTTCTTT
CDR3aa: CATKGQGNTEAFF

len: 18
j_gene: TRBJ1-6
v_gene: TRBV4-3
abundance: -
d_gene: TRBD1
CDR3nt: TGCGCCAGCAGCCCCGTCGGCCTCCTCGATACAGGGGGTTTAGCCCTCCACTTT
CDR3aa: CASSPVGLLDTGGLALHF

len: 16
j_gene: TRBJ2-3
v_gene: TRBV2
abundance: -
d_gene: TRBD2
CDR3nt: TGTGCCAGCAGTGAGACGAGCGGGGGGCTAAGAGATACGCAGTATTTT
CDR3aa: CASSETSGGLRDTQYF

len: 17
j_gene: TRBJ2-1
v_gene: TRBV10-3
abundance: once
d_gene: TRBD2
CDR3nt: TGTGCCATCAGTGAGTCGGGACTAGCGGGGTCCTTGGGTGAGCAGTTCTTC
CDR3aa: CAISESGLAGSLGEQFF

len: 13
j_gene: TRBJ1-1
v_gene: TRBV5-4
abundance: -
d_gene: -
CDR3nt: TGTGCCAGCAGCTTACAGTTGGGCACTGAAGCTTTCTTT
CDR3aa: CASSLQLGTEAFF

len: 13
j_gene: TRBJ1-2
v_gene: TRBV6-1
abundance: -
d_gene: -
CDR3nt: TGTGCCAGCAGTGATCCATCAGGGTACGGCTACACCTTC
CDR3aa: CASSDPSGYGYTF

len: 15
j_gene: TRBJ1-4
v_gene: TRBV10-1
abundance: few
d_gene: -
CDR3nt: TGCGCCAGCAGTGAGGGTAGGAGGGACGGTGAAAAACTGTTTTTT
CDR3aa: CASSEGRRDGEKLFF

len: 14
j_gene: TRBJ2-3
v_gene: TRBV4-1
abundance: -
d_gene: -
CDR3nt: TGCGCCAGCAGCCAAGGTAGCGCCACAGATACGCAGTATTTT
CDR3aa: CASSQGSATDTQYF

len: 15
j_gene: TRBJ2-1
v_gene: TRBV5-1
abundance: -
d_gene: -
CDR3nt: TGCGCCAGCAGCTTGACTGAGGATTTTGCCAATGAGCAGTTCTTC
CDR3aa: CASSLTEDFANEQFF

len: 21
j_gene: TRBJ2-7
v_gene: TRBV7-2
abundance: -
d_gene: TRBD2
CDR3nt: TGTGCCAGCAGCTTAGCGAGGGAGAGTCTAGCGGGGGGACTTTCGTTTTACGAGCAGTACTTC
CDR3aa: CASSLARESLAGGLSFYEQYF

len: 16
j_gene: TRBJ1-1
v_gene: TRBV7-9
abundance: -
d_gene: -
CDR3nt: TGTGCCAGCAGCCCTCCCGGCCAGGGGAAGAACACTGAAGCTTTCTTT
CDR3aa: CASSPPGQGKNTEAFF

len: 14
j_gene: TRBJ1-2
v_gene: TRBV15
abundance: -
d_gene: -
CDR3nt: TGTGCCACCAGCAGAGAGGAGGGGGGGGCTGGCTACACCTTC
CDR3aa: CATSREEGGAGYTF

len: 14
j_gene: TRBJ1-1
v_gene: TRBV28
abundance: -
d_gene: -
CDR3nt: TGTGCCAGCAGTGGACCGGGACAGAACACTGAAGCTTTCTTT
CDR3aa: CASSGPGQNTEAFF

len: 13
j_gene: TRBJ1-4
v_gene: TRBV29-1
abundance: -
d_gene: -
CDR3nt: TGCAGCGTCCGGGGGTCCCCTAATGAAAAACTGTTTTTT
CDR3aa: CSVRGSPNEKLFF

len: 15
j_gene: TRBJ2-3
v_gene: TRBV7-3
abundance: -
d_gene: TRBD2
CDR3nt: TGTGCCAGCAGCCAGAATAGCGGGGGTGGAGATACGCAGTATTTT
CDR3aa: CASSQNSGGGDTQYF

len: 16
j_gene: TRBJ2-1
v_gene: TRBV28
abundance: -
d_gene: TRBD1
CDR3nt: TGTGCCAGCAACCCCGGGACAGAACCTTCCTACAATGAGCAGTTCTTC
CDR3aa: CASNPGTEPSYNEQFF

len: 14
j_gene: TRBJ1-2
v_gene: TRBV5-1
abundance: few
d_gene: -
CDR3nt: TGCGCCAGCAGCTCGGCACAGGGAAACTATGGCTACACCTTC
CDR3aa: CASSSAQGNYGYTF

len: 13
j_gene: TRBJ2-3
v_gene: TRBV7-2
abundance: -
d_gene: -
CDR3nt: TGTGCCAGCAGCTTAAAGTTTGGCGATACGCAGTATTTT
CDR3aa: CASSLKFGDTQYF

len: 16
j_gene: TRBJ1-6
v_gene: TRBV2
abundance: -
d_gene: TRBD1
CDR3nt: TGTTTCAGGGGGGATTCCCAGGGCTCCTATAATTCACCCCTCCACTTT
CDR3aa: CFRGDSQGSYNSPLHF